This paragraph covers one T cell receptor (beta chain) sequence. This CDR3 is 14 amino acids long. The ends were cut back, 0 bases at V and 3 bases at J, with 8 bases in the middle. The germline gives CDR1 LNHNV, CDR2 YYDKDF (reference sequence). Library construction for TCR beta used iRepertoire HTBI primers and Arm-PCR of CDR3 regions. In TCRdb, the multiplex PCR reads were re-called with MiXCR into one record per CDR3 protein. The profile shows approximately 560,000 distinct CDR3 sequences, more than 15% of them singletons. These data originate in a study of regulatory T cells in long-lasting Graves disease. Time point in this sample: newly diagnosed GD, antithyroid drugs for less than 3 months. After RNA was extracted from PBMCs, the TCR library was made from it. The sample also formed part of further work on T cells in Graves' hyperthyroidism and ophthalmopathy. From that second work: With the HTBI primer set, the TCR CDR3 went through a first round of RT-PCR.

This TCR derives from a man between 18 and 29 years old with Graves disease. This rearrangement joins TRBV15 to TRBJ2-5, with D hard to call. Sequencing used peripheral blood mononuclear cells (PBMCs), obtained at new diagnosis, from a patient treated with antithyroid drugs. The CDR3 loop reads CATSRDPTEETQYF. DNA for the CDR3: TGTGCCACCAGCAGAGATCCAACAGAAGAGACCCAGTACTTC. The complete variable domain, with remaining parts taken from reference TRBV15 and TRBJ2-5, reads DAMVIQNPRYQVTQFGKPVTLSCSQTLNHNVMYWYQQKSSQAPKLLFHYYDKDFNNEADTPDNFQSRRPNTSFCFLDIRSPGLGDTAMYLCATSRDPTEETQYFGPGTRLLVL.